This TCR beta chain was captured in a study of control samples from healthy donors and cancer patients (TCRdb year 2020). As to this clone: Its antigen is still unknown. Base qualities are not recorded, but no much larger clone differs from it by a single base.

The CDR3 spans 14 residues, from the cysteine through the phenylalanine. The retained sequence is limited to the CDR3, 42 bases, with the frame set at the first base. V is cut back by 5 bases and J by 0 bases, with 3 bases in the junction unmatched. The germline V gene supplies CDR1 SGHAT and CDR2 FQNNGV. Libraries were built with the immunoSEQ multiplex PCR assay. Drawn from immuneACCESS, this table holds only the in-frame rearrangements with V and J called that TCRdb kept. Clones are partly lost; checked studies trace under half to an unresolved V gene and leave the rest unexplained. A total of 130,000 to 150,000 clones appear in this sample, 70% to 90% of them only once. The top ten clones comprise approximately 9.4% of the sample.

The sequenced material came from blood. The chain is encoded by TRBV11-2 joined to TRBJ2-7; TRBD1 agrees with 8 junctional bases. The sequence derives from a woman under 40 in good health. The DNA sequence is given as TGTGCCAGCAGCCCGGGGACAGGCTCCTACGAGCAGTACTTC. It is translated as CASSPGTGSYEQYF.